The next 29 T cell receptor beta chains were all read from a single sample in a study of T-cell memory formation after mild COVID-19. TCRdb analysed the 5' RACE reads with MiXCR anew, one entry per CDR3 protein. The repertoire holds some 130,000 distinct CDR3 sequences, with approximately 15% as singletons. Sequenced sample: PBMCs or a T cell subset sorted from them (not recorded which). The receptors originated from an adult woman who had mild COVID-19 (a few samples of this study predate the infection). Cell type and time point are not known.

The chain carries TRBV4-2 and TRBJ2-7, with D possibly being TRBD2 (6 bases). The CDR3 runs to 15 residues. CDR1 is LGHNA and CDR2 is YNFKEQ in the germline V gene. Between the trimmed V and J ends, which lost 3 bases and 3 bases, there was a span of 15 bases. This CDR3 reads CASSQSLGSVYEQYF. CDR3 DNA: TGTGCCAGCAGCCAGTCTCTCGGGAGTGTCTACGAGCAGTACTTC.

The rearrangement joins TRBV7-9 to TRBJ1-2, with 8 nucleotides matching TRBD1. The CDR3 has 14 amino acids. The ends lost 4 bases at V and 4 bases at J; junction bases unmatched: 5. CDR1 is SEHNR and CDR2 is FQNEAQ in the germline V gene (reference sequence). The CDR3 sequence is CASSSGQGVYGYTF. The CDR3 nucleotides are TGTGCCAGCAGCTCAGGACAGGGCGTCTATGGCTACACCTTC.

The sample holds a few counts of this clonotype. This chain uses TRBV6-5 with TRBJ2-5; D is possibly TRBD1 (5 bases). V was cut by 3 bases and J by 1 base, with 12 bases left in between. Germline V lookup: CDR1 MNHEY, CDR2 SVGAGI. This CDR3 is 15 amino acids long. The CDR3 sequence: CASSYKWGPQETQYF. The CDR3 DNA reads as TGTGCCAGCAGTTATAAATGGGGCCCCCAAGAGACCCAGTACTTC.

CDR3 protein: CASSPHFSGELFF. The CDR3 DNA sequence: TGTGCCAGCAGTCCACACTTCTCCGGGGAGCTGTTTTTT. V is TRBV12-3 or TRBV12-4 and J is TRBJ2-2; D is uncertain. The CDR3 is made up of 13 amino acids. V dropped 5 bases and J dropped 6 bases, with 10 bases sitting between them.

This clonotype was counted only a few times. This chain joins TRBV12-3 or TRBV12-4 and TRBJ2-5, with 7 bases matching TRBD1. V lost 5 bases, J lost 5 bases, and 8 bases stayed unmatched. This CDR3 is 14 amino acids long. The DNA of the CDR3 is TGTGCCAGCAGTCCAGAGACAGGGTCGGAGACCCAGTACTTC. This translates into CASSPETGSETQYF.

The V and J genes are TRBV24-1 and TRBJ2-7; 10 bases fit TRBD2. V gave up 3 bases and J gave up 4 bases; unmatched junction bases: 14. CDR1 and CDR2 (germline): KGHDR, SFDVKD. CDR3 length: 18 amino acids. The CDR3 nucleotides read TGTGCCACCAGTGATGAGGCCCCTTGGAGCGGGAGGGGGTACGAGCAGTACTTC. Protein product: CATSDEAPWSGRGYEQYF.

The chain has TRBV6-6 and TRBJ2-5, with TRBD2 matching over 14 bases. The CDR3 has 16 residues. V dropped 7 bases and J dropped 3; count of bases not matched to a gene: 7. The germline V gene has CDR1 MNHNY and CDR2 SVGAGI (reference sequence). The CDR3 sequence: CASTRSGLAGEETQYF. DNA of the CDR3: TGTGCCAGCACCAGATCGGGACTAGCGGGAGAAGAGACCCAGTACTTC.

This chain joins TRBV18 and TRBJ1-6; maybe TRBD1 (6 bases). The CDR3 runs 15 residues. Looked up from germline, CDR1 is KGHSH and CDR2 is LQKENI. V was shortened by 6 bases and J by 5 bases, with 14 bases between the two germline ends. CDR3: CASSPGVRDNSPLHF. CDR3 DNA sequence: TGTGCCAGCTCGCCAGGGGTCCGGGATAATTCACCCCTCCACTTT. The variable domain in full, with the rest retrieved from reference TRBV18 and TRBJ1-6, is NAGVMQNPRHLVRRRGQEARLRCSPMKGHSHVYWYRQLPEEGLKFMVYLQKENIIDESGMPKERFSAEFPKEGPSILRIQQVVRGDSAAYFCASSPGVRDNSPLHFGNGTRLTVT.

This clonotype was found a few times. V usage is TRBV20-1 and J usage is TRBJ2-3, with D perhaps matching TRBD1 (6 bases). CDR3 length equals 14 residues. V was shortened by 3 bases and J by 3 bases, with 13 bases between the two germline ends. The germline V gene has CDR1 DFQATT and CDR2 SNEGSKA (reference sequence). This CDR3 is CSARDTRGTDTQYF. CDR3 nucleotide sequence: TGCAGTGCTAGGGATACGAGGGGGACAGATACGCAGTATTTT.

This clonotype was counted once. The chain combines TRBV2 with TRBJ1-2, with TRBD1 matching 9 bases. V shed 7 bases and J 4 bases; nucleotides not matched to a gene: 10. CDR3 length: 15 residues. CDR1 is SNHLY, CDR2 FYNNEI, per germline. The CDR3 sequence is CASTLQGAPSYGYTF. CDR3 DNA sequence: TGTGCCAGCACGTTACAGGGGGCCCCATCCTATGGCTACACCTTC.

This clonotype came up a few times. V and J are TRBV9 and TRBJ1-1, with TRBD1 matching 7 bases. Per germline, CDR1 SGDLS and CDR2 YYNGEE. The CDR3 is made up of 14 amino acids. The trim removed 0 bases at V and 4 bases at J, leaving 3 bases unmatched. CDR3 residues: CASSVGSGGTEAFF. CDR3 coding DNA: TGTGCCAGCAGCGTAGGGTCAGGGGGCACTGAAGCTTTCTTT.

The chain uses TRBV24-1 and TRBJ2-2, with D uncertain. V shed 3 bases and J shed 2 bases, with 0 bases lying between them. The CDR3 consists of 12 residues. The germline V gene has CDR1 KGHDR and CDR2 SFDVKD. CDR3 in DNA: TGTGCCACCAGTGATAACACCGGGGAGCTGTTTTTT. It translates to CATSDNTGELFF.

CDR3 nucleotide sequence: TGCAGTGCTAGTCCCCTAGCGGTTGCTAGCACAGATACGCAGTATTTT. Protein: CSASPLAVASTDTQYF. The chain has TRBV20-1 and TRBJ2-3, with 7 bases identical to TRBD2. CDR3 size: 16 residues. Per the germline V gene, CDR1 is DFQATT and CDR2 is SNEGSKA (reference sequence). V trimming: 3 bases; J trimming: 0 bases; junction bases outside the gene matches: 9.

The genes are TRBV14 and TRBJ2-3, with 8 bases identical to TRBD2. The CDR3 consists of 18 residues. CDR1 SGHDN and CDR2 FVKESK come from the germline V gene. With 5 bases clipped from V and 3 bases from J, the junction kept 16 bases outside the gene matches. The CDR3 DNA follows: TGTGCCAGCAGCTACTTCCGGGTTAGCGGGATTGGAACAGATACGCAGTATTTT. This encodes CASSYFRVSGIGTDTQYF.

V gene TRBV5-1 combines with J gene TRBJ2-7; 15 nucleotides agree with TRBD2. Germline CDR1 is SGHRS and CDR2 is YFSETQ. CDR3 length equals 13 residues. J was trimmed by 4 bases and V by 7 bases; bases with no gene match: 0. CDR3 sequence: CASGLAGGYEQYF. The CDR3 bases are TGCGCCAGCGGACTAGCGGGAGGGTACGAGCAGTACTTC.

This clonotype was observed a few times. The rearrangement joins TRBV5-1 to TRBJ1-6; D remains ambiguous. CDR3 length equals 14 residues. V lost 0 bases, J lost 10 bases, and 11 bases lay in between. Germline CDR1 is SGHRS and CDR2 is YFSETQ. The CDR3 protein is CASSLAGKGSPLHF. The CDR3, as DNA: TGCGCCAGCAGCTTGGCGGGGAAGGGATCACCCCTCCACTTT.

A few counts support this clonotype. J is TRBJ1-2 and V is TRBV12-3 or TRBV12-4, with 8 bases matching TRBD1. CDR3 length: 16 residues. The J segment lost 2 bases and the V segment lost 3 bases, leaving 8 bases of the junction unmatched. The CDR3 DNA follows: TGTGCCAGCAGTTTGGGTACGGGACAGGTCAACTATGGCTACACCTTC. This gives the protein CASSLGTGQVNYGYTF.

The CDR3 loop is CASSLIGDEQFF. The CDR3 region has the DNA TGTGCCAGCAGCTTAATAGGCGATGAGCAGTTCTTC. The chain recombines TRBV11-2 with TRBJ2-1; D is unresolved. The CDR3 has 12 residues. Germline V lookup: CDR1 SGHAT, CDR2 FQNNGV. V was pared by 2 bases and J by 8 bases, with 7 bases between.

The chain joins TRBV4-1 to TRBJ2-1, with a tentative D call TRBD1 (5 bases). V gave up 3 bases and J gave up 8 bases, with 23 bases separating them. Germline V gene sequence: CDR1 MGHRA, CDR2 YSYEKL. This CDR3 is 17 amino acids long. The CDR3 nucleotides read TGCGCCAGCAGCCAGGAGAAGGGGATCTCGGACCTCTATGAGCAGTTCTTC. Protein sequence: CASSQEKGISDLYEQFF.

This clonotype was counted a few times. The chain has TRBV4-3 and TRBJ2-3; 7 bases agree with TRBD1. This CDR3 has 14 residues. Unmatched junction bases numbered 3, after V lost 4 bases and J lost 2 bases. The germline gives CDR1 LGHNA, CDR2 YSLEER. Written as DNA, the CDR3 is TGCGCCAGCAGCCGGGACAGAACCACAGATACGCAGTATTTT. Amino acids: CASSRDRTTDTQYF.

This clonotype was seen more than once but under ten times. CDR3 nucleotide sequence: TGCAGCGTTGAAATGATTTGGAGGTCTTTTGGGCTATACGGGCCCCAGCATTTT. Its translation: CSVEMIWRSFGLYGPQHF. This sequence joins TRBV29-1 and TRBJ1-5; D ambiguous. Germline values: CDR1 SQVTM, CDR2 ANQGSEA. Trimming pared 2 bases from V and 9 bases from J, leaving 29 bases between. This CDR3 comprises 18 residues. The variable domain in full, with the rest retrieved from reference TRBV29-1 and TRBJ1-5, is SAVISQKPSRDICQRGTSLTIQCQVDSQVTMMFWYRQQPGQSLTLIATANQGSEATYESGFVIDKFPISRPNLTFSTLTVSNMSPEDSSIYLCSVEMIWRSFGLYGPQHFGDGTRLSIL.

This clonotype has just a few counts. The V gene is TRBV5-6, the J gene TRBJ2-5, with D possibly being TRBD1 (6 bases). V was clipped by 4 bases and J by 5 bases, with 18 bases between them. Germline values: CDR1 SGHDT, CDR2 YYEEEE. CDR3 length: 15 residues. This CDR3 is CASSTPRGFGETQYF. Here the CDR3 DNA reads TGTGCCAGCAGCACCCCCAGGGGATTTGGGGAGACCCAGTACTTC.

This clonotype was found many times. The chain carries TRBV3-1 and TRBJ1-1; D ambiguous. Germline lookup yields CDR1 LGHDT and CDR2 YNNKEL (reference sequence). The CDR3 is 13 residues long. The V end was cut by 1 base, the J end by 1 base, with 4 bases between. The CDR3 nucleotides are TGTGCCAGCAGCCAAGGGGGGAACACTGAAGCTTTCTTT. Residues: CASSQGGNTEAFF.

The rearrangement uses TRBV12-3 or TRBV12-4 and TRBJ1-1, with D possibly being TRBD1 (6 bases). The CDR3 contains 13 residues. V lost 6 bases and J lost 8, with 16 bases in between. In DNA form, the CDR3 reads TGTGCCAGCAGCTACAGGGATTTCAGAGAAGCTTTCTTT. It yields the protein CASSYRDFREAFF.

Here the CDR3 reads CASSIRTALATDTQYF. The CDR3 DNA reads TGTGCCAGTAGTATCCGGACAGCCTTAGCGACAGATACGCAGTATTTT. The chain has TRBV19 and TRBJ2-3, with TRBD1 as a possible D gene (6 bases). Germline V gene sequence: CDR1 LNHDA, CDR2 SQIVND (reference sequence). Deletions cut 3 bases from V and 3 bases from J, with 16 bases between. This CDR3 has 16 residues.

This clonotype was seen at least ten times. The chain carries TRBV5-1 and TRBJ2-1; either TRBD1 or TRBD2 may fit D (6 bases each). Trimming took off 4 bases at V and 10 bases at J, with 21 bases between the two ends. The CDR3 length is 15 residues. Germline-derived CDR1 and CDR2 are SGHRS and YFSETQ. In DNA, the CDR3 is TGCGCCAGCAGCGGAGGGGGGACCGATCTCCGCGAGCAGTTCTTC. This encodes CASSGGGTDLREQFF.

This clonotype was detected only a few times. The chain combines TRBV29-1 with TRBJ2-7; D might be TRBD2 (7 bases). This CDR3 is built from 14 residues. The ends were cut back, 8 bases at V and 6 bases at J, with 23 bases in the middle. Looked up from germline, CDR1 is SQVTM and CDR2 is ANQGSEA. The chain's CDR3 is CSTGGGGSLGEQYF. CDR3 coding DNA: TGCAGCACCGGCGGGGGCGGGAGTCTCGGCGAGCAGTACTTC.

This clonotype has a handful of counts. Here the CDR3 reads CASSFSGARKTQYF. In nucleotides, the CDR3 is TGTGCCAGCAGCTTCTCGGGAGCGAGAAAGACCCAGTACTTC. The rearrangement joins TRBV7-2 to TRBJ2-5, with D perhaps TRBD2 (6 bases). Germline loops: CDR1 SGHTA, CDR2 FQGNSA. The CDR3 loop spans 14 amino acids. The ends were cut back, 3 bases at V and 6 bases at J, with 14 bases in the middle.

This clonotype was found a few times. The J gene is TRBJ2-6, the V gene TRBV5-1; the D gene is possibly TRBD1 (5 bases). CDR3 length: 17 residues. Germline V lookup: CDR1 SGHRS, CDR2 YFSETQ. The germline V and J ends were trimmed by 0 bases and 0 bases, with 10 bases remaining between them. Here the CDR3 DNA reads TGCGCCAGCAGCTTGGGACAGTTACCCTCTGGGGCCAACGTCCTGACTTTC. It specifies CASSLGQLPSGANVLTF. Variable domain in full (rest from reference TRBV5-1 and TRBJ2-6): KAGVTQTPRYLIKTRGQQVTLSCSPISGHRSVSWYQQTPGQGLQFLFEYFSETQRNKGNFPGRFSGRQFSNSRSEMNVSTLELGDSALYLCASSLGQLPSGANVLTFGAGSRLTVL.